This T cell receptor (beta chain) came from a study of CD8 T cells in Susac syndrome. Random hexamers were used to reverse transcribe an amount of about 0.45 to 1 ug RNA. TCRdb re-called the immunoSEQ multiplex PCR reads through MiXCR, storing one row per CDR3 protein. The table records 150,000 to 250,000 distinct CDR3 sequences, nearly 95% of them present only once. TEMRA cells were FACS-enriched and CD8+ and CD4+ T cells negatively isolated. This CDR3 spans 16 amino acids. The V gene end was trimmed by 1 base and the J gene end by 4 bases; junction bases not matched to a gene: 12. Looked up from germline, CDR1 is GTSNPN and CDR2 is SVGIG (reference sequence). Turning to this clonotype: Its antigen is unidentified.

Findings of the study overall: Regarding the TCR sequencing and HLA analysis, the study admitted that a relatively small number of individuals were involved.

The chain recombines TRBV30 with TRBJ1-2, with 7 positions matching TRBD1. The sequence came from a human donor with multiple sclerosis. Sample: CD4+ T cells from PBMCs. Here the CDR3 reads CAWSEKGARRSYGYTF. The CDR3 DNA is TGTGCCTGGAGTGAGAAGGGGGCGCGGAGGTCCTATGGCTACACCTTC. Complete variable domain (other parts from reference TRBV30 and TRBJ1-2): SQTIHQWPATLVQPVGSPLSLECTVEGTSNPNLYWYRQAAGRGLQLLFYSVGIGQISSEVPQNLSASRPQDRQFILSSKKLLLSDSGFYLCAWSEKGARRSYGYTFGSGTRLTVV.